These 11 T cell receptor beta chains came from one sample sequenced in a study of T cells in Graves' hyperthyroidism and ophthalmopathy. Amplification of TCR beta CDR3 regions was performed using RNA transcripts as template. The HTBI primer set was used in a first-round RT-PCR of the TCR CDR3. TCRdb called the multiplex PCR reads again in MiXCR, with one record for every CDR3 protein. The data contain 490,000 or so distinct CDR3 sequences, 22% of them seen just once; the ten biggest clones take up approximately 54%. The source material was blood. These receptors all come from a woman aged 70 to 79 with Graves' ophthalmopathy.

J is TRBJ1-5 and V is TRBV7-2, with D unresolved. The CDR3 has 16 amino acids. Germline CDR1 is SGHTA and CDR2 is FQGNSA. Trimming removed 1 base from V and 1 base from J, with 11 bases in between. CDR3 amino acids: CASSLVATQSNQPQHF. The CDR3 nucleotides read TGTGCCAGCAGCTTAGTAGCGACTCAAAGCAATCAGCCCCAGCATTTT.

The chain carries TRBV19 and TRBJ1-4, with D unclear. Germline loops: CDR1 LNHDA, CDR2 SQIVND (reference sequence). The V end lost 1 base, the J end lost 2 bases, and 8 bases lay between the germline ends. CDR3 length: 15 residues. The CDR3 region is CASSIARGTNEKLFF. CDR3 bases: TGTGCCAGTAGTATAGCCAGAGGTACTAATGAAAAACTGTTTTTT.

The chain employs TRBV9 and TRBJ2-2; 12 positions match TRBD1. V dropped 3 bases and J dropped 7; count of bases not matched to a gene: 4. Germline CDR1 SGDLS, CDR2 YYNGEE. This CDR3 contains 15 residues. The CDR3 DNA reads TGTGCCAGCAGCGAGGGGACAGGGGGCAACGGGGAGCTGTTTTTT. Its protein product is CASSEGTGGNGELFF. The entire variable domain, with the rest obtained from reference TRBV9 and TRBJ2-2, is as follows: DSGVTQTPKHLITATGQRVTLRCSPRSGDLSVYWYQQSLDQGLQFLIQYYNGEERAKGNILERFSAQQFPDLHSELNLSSLELGDSALYFCASSEGTGGNGELFFGEGSRLTVL.

The CDR3 DNA follows: TGCGCCAGCAGCTCGAGGACTAGCGGGTTCTACGAGCAGTACTTC. Amino acids: CASSSRTSGFYEQYF. The chain couples TRBV5-1 to TRBJ2-7; 11 nucleotides line up with TRBD2. The length of the CDR3 is 15 residues. Germline V CDR1 and CDR2: SGHRS, YFSETQ. V lost 3 bases, J lost 3 bases, and 5 bases stayed unmatched.

V and J are TRBV12-3 or TRBV12-4 and TRBJ1-2, with a tentative D call TRBD1 (6 bases). Trimming left V 6 bases short and J 4 bases short, with 18 bases between. This CDR3 contains 15 residues. CDR3 protein: CASRPRQAPFYGYTF. The CDR3 DNA sequence: TGTGCCAGCAGGCCTAGACAGGCGCCCTTCTATGGCTACACCTTC.

The rearrangement joins TRBV5-1 to TRBJ2-5; the D call may be TRBD1 or TRBD2 (5 bases each). With 0 bases removed from V and 5 bases from J, the gap between germline ends came to 14 bases. Germline CDR1 is SGHRS and CDR2 is YFSETQ. CDR3 length: 15 amino acids. The CDR3 loop is CASSLVFGGKETQYF. The DNA for the CDR3 is TGCGCCAGCAGCTTGGTTTTTGGGGGAAAGGAGACCCAGTACTTC. Based on the CDR3 plus reference TRBV5-1 and TRBJ2-5, the full variable domain is KAGVTQTPRYLIKTRGQQVTLSCSPISGHRSVSWYQQTPGQGLQFLFEYFSETQRNKGNFPGRFSGRQFSNSRSEMNVSTLELGDSALYLCASSLVFGGKETQYFGPGTRLLVL.

The V call is TRBV3-1, the J call TRBJ2-5; possibly TRBD1 or TRBD2 for D (5 bases each). This CDR3 contains 15 residues. With 1 base removed from V and 5 bases from J, the gap between germline ends came to 14 bases. Germline CDR1 LGHDT, CDR2 YNNKEL (reference sequence). The CDR3 sequence: CASSQVLIREETQYF. CDR3 DNA: TGTGCCAGCAGCCAAGTTTTAATCAGGGAGGAGACCCAGTACTTC.

This clonotype was detected ten times or more. This rearrangement joins TRBV6-1 to TRBJ1-1; 11 bases agree with TRBD1. The V segment lost 8 bases and the J segment 1 base; nucleotides outside the gene matches: 6. CDR3 length: 15 residues. Germline assignment: CDR1 MNHNS and CDR2 SASEGT. The DNA for the CDR3 is TGTGCCAGCTTCGGACAGGGGGCTAAGAACACTGAAGCTTTCTTT. This sequence encodes CASFGQGAKNTEAFF.

Remarks on this clonotype: A clone one base away is much larger, so this may be a read error. The DNA of the CDR3 is TGTGCCAGCAGCTTAGCTTGGCCGTTGAGCACTGAAGCTTTCTTT. It translates to CASSLAWPLSTEAFF. The gene calls are TRBV11-2 and TRBJ1-1; D is uncertain. Germline CDR1 is SGHAT and CDR2 is FQNNGV. The CDR3 totals 15 residues. V lost 1 base and J lost 4, with 13 bases in between.

The chain couples TRBV6-2 or TRBV6-3 to TRBJ1-1; 12 bases fit TRBD1. There are 17 residues in the CDR3. Germline V gene data show CDR1 as MNHEY and CDR2 as SVGEGT. V lost 2 bases, J lost 6 bases, and 10 bases stayed unmatched. CDR3 protein: CASSYPGQGAMRSEAFF. DNA of the CDR3: TGTGCCAGCAGTTACCCGGGACAGGGGGCGATGAGGTCTGAAGCTTTCTTT.

This clonotype turned up a few times. The chain links TRBV5-1 to TRBJ1-4; TRBD1 is a possible D gene (5 bases). The CDR3 length is 14 residues. V gave up 6 bases and J gave up 8 bases, with 17 bases separating them. Germline V lookup: CDR1 SGHRS, CDR2 YFSETQ. CDR3 protein: CASTPGPGREKLFF. The CDR3 bases are TGCGCCAGCACCCCGGGACCGGGGAGAGAAAAACTGTTTTTT.